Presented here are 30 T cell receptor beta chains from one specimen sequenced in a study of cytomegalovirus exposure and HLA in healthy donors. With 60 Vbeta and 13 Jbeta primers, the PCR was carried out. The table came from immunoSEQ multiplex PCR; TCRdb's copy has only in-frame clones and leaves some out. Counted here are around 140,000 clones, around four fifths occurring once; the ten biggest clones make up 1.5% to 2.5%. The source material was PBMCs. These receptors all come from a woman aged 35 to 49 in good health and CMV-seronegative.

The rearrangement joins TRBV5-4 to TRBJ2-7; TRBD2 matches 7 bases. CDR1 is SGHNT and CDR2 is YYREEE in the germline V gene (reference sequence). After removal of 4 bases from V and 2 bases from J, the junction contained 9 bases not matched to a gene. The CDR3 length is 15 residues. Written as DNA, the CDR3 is TGTGCCAGCAGCGGGGGGGATAGGCCGCCCTACGAGCAGTACTTC. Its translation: CASSGGDRPPYEQYF.

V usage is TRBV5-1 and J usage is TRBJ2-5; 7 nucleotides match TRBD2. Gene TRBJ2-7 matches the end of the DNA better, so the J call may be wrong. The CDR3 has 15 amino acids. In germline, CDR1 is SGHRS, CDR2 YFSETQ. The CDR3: CASSLVGQGGHEQYF. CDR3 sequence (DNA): TGCGCCAGCAGCTTGGTAGGGCAGGGAGGGCACGAGCAGTACTTC.

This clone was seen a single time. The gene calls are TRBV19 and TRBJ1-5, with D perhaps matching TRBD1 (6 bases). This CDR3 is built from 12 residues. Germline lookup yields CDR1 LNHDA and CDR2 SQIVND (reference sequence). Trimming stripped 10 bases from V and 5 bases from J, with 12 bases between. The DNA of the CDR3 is TGTGCCACCCAGGGGTCTTATCAGCCCCAGCATTTT. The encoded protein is CATQGSYQPQHF.

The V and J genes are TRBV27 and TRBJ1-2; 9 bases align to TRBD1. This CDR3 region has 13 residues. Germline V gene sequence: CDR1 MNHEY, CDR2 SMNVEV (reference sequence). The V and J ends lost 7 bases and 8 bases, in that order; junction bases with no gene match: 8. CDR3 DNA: TGTGCCAGCAAAAGAGGGACAGGGTACGGCTACACCTTC. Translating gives CASKRGTGYGYTF.

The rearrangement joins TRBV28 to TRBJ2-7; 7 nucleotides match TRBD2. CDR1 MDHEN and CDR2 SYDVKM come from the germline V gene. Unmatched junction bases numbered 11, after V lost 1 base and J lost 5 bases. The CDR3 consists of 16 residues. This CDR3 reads CASSLLLGGRNNEQYF. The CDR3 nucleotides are TGTGCCAGCAGTTTATTACTGGGAGGGCGGAACAACGAGCAGTACTTC. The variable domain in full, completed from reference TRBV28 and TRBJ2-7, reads DVKVTQSSRYLVKRTGEKVFLECVQDMDHENMFWYRQDPGLGLRLIYFSYDVKMKEKGDIPEGYSVSREKKERFSLILESASTNQTSMYLCASSLLLGGRNNEQYFGPGTRLTVT.

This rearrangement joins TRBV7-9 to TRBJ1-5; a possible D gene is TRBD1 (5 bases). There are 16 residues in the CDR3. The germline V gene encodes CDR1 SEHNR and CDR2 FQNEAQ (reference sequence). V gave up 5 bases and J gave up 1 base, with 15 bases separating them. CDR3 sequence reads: CASSPTAGRSNQPQHF. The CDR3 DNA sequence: TGTGCCAGCAGCCCCACGGCGGGGCGGAGCAATCAGCCCCAGCATTTT.

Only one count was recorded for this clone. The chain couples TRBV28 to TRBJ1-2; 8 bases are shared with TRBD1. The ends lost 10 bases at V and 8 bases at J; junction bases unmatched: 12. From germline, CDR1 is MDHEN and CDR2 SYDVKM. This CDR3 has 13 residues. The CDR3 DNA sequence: TGTGCCACCGTGAGGACAGGGTCTAGGGGCTACACCTTC. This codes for CATVRTGSRGYTF.

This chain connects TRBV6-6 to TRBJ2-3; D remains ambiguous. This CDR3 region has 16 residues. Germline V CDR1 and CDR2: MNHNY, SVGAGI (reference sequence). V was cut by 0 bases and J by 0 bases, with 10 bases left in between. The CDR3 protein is CASSYSRLASTDTQYF. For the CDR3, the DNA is TGTGCCAGCAGTTACTCGAGACTGGCTAGCACAGATACGCAGTATTTT.

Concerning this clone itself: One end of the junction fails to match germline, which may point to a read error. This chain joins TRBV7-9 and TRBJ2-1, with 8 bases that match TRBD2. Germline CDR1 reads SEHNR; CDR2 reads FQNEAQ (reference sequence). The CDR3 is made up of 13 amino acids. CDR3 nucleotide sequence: TGTTCCAGCAGCTTAGCGGGGCCTCTAAGGATTTTCTTC. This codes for CSSSLAGPLRIFF.

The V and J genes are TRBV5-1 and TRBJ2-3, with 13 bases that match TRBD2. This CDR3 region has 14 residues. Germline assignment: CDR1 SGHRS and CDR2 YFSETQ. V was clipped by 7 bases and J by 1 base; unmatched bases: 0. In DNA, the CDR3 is TGCGCCAGCGGACTAGCGGGAGGCACAGATACGCAGTATTTT. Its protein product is CASGLAGGTDTQYF.

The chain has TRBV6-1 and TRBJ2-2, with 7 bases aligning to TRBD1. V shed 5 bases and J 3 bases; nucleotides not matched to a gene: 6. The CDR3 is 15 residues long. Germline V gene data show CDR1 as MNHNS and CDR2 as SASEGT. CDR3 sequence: CASSLYQGDTGELFF. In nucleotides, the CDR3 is TGTGCCAGCAGTCTCTACCAGGGGGACACCGGGGAGCTGTTTTTT.

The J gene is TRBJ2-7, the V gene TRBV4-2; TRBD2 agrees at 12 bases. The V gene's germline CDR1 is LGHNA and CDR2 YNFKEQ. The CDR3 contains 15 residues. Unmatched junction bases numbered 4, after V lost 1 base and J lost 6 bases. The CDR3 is CASSQGTLAGGEQYF. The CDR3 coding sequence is TGTGCCAGCAGCCAAGGGACACTAGCGGGAGGCGAGCAGTACTTC.

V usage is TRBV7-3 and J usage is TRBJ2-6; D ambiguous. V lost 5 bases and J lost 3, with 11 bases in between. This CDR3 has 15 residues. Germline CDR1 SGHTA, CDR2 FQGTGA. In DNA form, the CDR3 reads TGTGCCAGCAGCCGCCCGCCGGGTGGGGCCAACGTCCTGACTTTC. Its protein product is CASSRPPGGANVLTF.

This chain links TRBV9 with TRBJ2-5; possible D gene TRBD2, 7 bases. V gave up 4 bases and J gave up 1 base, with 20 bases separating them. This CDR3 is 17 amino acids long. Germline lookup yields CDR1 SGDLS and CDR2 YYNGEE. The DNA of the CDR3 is TGTGCCAGCAGCCCCAGGGGAGGGGGGTCTTCCCAAGAGACCCAGTACTTC. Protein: CASSPRGGGSSQETQYF.

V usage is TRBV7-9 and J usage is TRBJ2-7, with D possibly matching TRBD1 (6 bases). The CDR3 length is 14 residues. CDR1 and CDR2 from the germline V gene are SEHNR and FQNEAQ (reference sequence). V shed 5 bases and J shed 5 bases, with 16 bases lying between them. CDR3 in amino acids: CASSHQAGGDEQYF. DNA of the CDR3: TGTGCCAGCAGCCACCAGGCTGGGGGCGACGAGCAGTACTTC.

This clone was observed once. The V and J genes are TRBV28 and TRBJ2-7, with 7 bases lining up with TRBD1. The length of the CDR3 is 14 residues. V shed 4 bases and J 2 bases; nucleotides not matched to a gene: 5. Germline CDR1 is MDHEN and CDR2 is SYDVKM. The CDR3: CASSSQGSTYEQYF. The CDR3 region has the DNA TGTGCCAGCAGTTCACAGGGGTCTACCTACGAGCAGTACTTC.

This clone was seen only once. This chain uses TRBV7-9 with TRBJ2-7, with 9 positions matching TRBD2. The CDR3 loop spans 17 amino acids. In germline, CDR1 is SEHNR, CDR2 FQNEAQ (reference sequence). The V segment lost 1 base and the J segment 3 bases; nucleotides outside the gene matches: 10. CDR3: CASSLVFVGLAYYEQYF. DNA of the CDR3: TGTGCCAGCAGCTTAGTCTTCGTCGGACTAGCGTACTACGAGCAGTACTTC.

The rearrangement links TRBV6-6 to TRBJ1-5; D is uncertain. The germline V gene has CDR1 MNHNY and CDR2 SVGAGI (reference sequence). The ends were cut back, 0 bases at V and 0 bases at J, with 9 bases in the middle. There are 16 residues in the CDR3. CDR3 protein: CASSYSTWYSNQPQHF. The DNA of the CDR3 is TGTGCCAGCAGTTACTCGACATGGTATAGCAATCAGCCCCAGCATTTT.

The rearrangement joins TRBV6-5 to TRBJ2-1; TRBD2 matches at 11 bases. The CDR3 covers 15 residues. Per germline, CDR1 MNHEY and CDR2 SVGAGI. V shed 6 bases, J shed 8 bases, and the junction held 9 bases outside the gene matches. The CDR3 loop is CASRQTGTSGDEQFF. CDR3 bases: TGTGCCAGCAGACAAACCGGGACTAGCGGCGATGAGCAGTTCTTC.

CDR3 nucleotides: TGTGCCAGCAGCGCTAATGAGGCTAGCGGGTTCTATGAGCAGTTCTTC. This sequence encodes CASSANEASGFYEQFF. The chain carries TRBV9 and TRBJ2-1, with 8 positions matching TRBD2. V was pared by 3 bases and J by 8 bases, with 13 bases of the junction left unmatched. This CDR3 comprises 16 residues. In germline, CDR1 is SGDLS, CDR2 YYNGEE.

The CDR3 is CASSLPGVYEQYF. The CDR3 nucleotides read TGTGCCAGCAGCTTACCGGGGGTCTACGAGCAGTACTTC. The gene calls are TRBV11-2 and TRBJ2-7; possibly TRBD2 for D (6 bases). Trimming removed 2 bases from V and 3 bases from J, with 8 bases in between. This CDR3 has 13 residues. In germline, CDR1 is SGHAT, CDR2 FQNNGV.

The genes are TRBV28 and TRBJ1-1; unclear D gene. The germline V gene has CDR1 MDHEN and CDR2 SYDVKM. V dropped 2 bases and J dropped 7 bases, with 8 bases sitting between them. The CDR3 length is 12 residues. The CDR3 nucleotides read TGTGCCAGCAGTTTAAGCCATCTTGAAGCTTTCTTT. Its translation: CASSLSHLEAFF.

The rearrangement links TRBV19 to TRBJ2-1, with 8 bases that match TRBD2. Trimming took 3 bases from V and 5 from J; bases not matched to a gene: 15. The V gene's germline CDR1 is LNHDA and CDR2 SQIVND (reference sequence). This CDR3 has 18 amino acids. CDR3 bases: TGTGCCAGTAGTATCAAAGGCTCCGGGACTAGTTTTAACAATGAGCAGTTCTTC. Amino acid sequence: CASSIKGSGTSFNNEQFF. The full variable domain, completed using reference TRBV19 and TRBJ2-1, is DGGITQSPKYLFRKEGQNVTLSCEQNLNHDAMYWYRQDPGQGLRLIYYSQIVNDFQKGDIAEGYSVSREKKESFPLTVTSAQKNPTAFYLCASSIKGSGTSFNNEQFFGPGTRLTVL.

In DNA, the CDR3 is TGTGCCAGCACCGAGGGATTTAGCAATCAGCCCCAGCATTTT. It codes for CASTEGFSNQPQHF. The chain has TRBV28 and TRBJ1-5; no reliable D call. The V end was cut by 7 bases, the J end by 0 bases, with 10 bases between. The CDR3 spans 14 residues. Per the germline V gene, CDR1 is MDHEN and CDR2 is SYDVKM.

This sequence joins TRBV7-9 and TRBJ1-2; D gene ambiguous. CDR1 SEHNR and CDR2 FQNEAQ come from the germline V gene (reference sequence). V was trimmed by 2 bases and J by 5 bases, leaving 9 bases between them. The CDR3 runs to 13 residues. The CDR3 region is CASSLRGGYGYTF. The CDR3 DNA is TGTGCCAGCAGCTTACGGGGTGGATATGGCTACACCTTC.

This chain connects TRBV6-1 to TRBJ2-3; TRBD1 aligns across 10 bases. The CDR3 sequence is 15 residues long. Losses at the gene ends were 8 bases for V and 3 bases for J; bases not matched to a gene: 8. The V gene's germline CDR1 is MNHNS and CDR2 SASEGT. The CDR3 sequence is CASGRDRGATDTQYF. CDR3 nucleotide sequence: TGTGCCAGCGGCCGGGACAGGGGAGCGACAGATACGCAGTATTTT.

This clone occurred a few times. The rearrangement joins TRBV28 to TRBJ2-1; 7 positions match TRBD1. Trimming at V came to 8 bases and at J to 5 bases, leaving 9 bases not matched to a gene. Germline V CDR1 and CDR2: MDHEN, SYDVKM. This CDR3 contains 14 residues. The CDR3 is CASDTGEYNNEQFF. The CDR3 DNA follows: TGTGCCAGCGATACAGGGGAGTATAACAATGAGCAGTTCTTC.

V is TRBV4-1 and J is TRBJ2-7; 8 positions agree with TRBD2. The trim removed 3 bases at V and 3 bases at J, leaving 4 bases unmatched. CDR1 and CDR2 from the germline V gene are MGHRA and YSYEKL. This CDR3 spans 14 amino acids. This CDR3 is CASSQATSDYEQYF. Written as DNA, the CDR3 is TGCGCCAGCAGCCAGGCGACTAGCGACTACGAGCAGTACTTC.

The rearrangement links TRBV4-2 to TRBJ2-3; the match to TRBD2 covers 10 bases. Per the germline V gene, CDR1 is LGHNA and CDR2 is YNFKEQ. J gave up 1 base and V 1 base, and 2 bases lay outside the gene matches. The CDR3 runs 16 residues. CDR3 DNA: TGTGCCAGCAGCCAAGTAGGGACTAGCGGCACAGATACGCAGTATTTT. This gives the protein CASSQVGTSGTDTQYF.

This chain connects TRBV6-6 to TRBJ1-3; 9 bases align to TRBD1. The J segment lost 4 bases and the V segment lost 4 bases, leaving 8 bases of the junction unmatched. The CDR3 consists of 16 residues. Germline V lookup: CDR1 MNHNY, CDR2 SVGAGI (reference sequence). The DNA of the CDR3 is TGTGCCAGCAGTTGGTCCGGGACAGGGTCCGGAAACACCATATATTTT. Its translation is CASSWSGTGSGNTIYF.